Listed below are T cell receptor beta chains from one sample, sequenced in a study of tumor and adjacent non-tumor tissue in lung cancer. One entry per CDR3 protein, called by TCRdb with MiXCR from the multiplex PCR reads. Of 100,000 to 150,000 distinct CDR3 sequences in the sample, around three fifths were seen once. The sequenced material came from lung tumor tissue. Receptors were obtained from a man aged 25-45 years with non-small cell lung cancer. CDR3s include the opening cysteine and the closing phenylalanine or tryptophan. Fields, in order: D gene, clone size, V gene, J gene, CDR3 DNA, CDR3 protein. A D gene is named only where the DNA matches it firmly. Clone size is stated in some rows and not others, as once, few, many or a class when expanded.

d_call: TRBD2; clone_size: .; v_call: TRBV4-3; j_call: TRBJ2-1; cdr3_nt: TGCGCCAGCAACCGCGCCTACCTAGCGGGGGGCTATAATGAGCAGTTCTTC; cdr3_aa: CASNRAYLAGGYNEQFF
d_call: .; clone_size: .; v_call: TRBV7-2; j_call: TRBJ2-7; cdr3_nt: TGTGCCAGCAGCTTAGCGGGCGGAGCCCACAAGCAGTACTTC; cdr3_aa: CASSLAGGAHKQYF
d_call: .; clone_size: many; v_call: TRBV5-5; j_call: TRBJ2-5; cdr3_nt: TGTGCCAGCAGCATCAGGGTCGGGTACCAAGAGACCCAGTACTTC; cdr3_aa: CASSIRVGYQETQYF
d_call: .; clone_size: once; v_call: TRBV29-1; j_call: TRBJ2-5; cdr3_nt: TGCAGCGTTGGACAGTACCAAGAGACCCAGTACTTC; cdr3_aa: CSVGQYQETQYF
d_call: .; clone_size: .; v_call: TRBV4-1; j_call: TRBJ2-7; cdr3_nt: TGCGCCAGCAGCCAAGATTGGGGAGCCTACGAGCAGTACTTC; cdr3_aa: CASSQDWGAYEQYF
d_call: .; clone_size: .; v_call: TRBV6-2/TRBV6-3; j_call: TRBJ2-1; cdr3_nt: TGTGCCAGTAGTTACGGGCGGGGCCCCTACAATGAGCAGTTCTTC; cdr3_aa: CASSYGRGPYNEQFF
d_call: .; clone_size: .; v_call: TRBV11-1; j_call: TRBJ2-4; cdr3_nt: TGTGCCAGCGCCCACTCAGGCAGAGCGACAAAAAACATTCAGTACTTC; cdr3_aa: CASAHSGRATKNIQYF
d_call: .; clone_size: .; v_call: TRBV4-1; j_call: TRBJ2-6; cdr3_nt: TGCGCCAGCAGCCCCGATGGGGCCGTCTCAGGGGTCAACGTCCTGACTTTC; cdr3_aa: CASSPDGAVSGVNVLTF
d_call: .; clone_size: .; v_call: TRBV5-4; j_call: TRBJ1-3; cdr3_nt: TGTGCCAGCAGCCCCGATCGGGGCGTCTCTGGAAACACCATATATTTT; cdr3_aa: CASSPDRGVSGNTIYF
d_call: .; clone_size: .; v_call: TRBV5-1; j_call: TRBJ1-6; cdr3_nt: TGCGCCAGGGGGTGGGCCGGGACTCTCTCCTATAATTCACCCCTCCACTTT; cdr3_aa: CARGWAGTLSYNSPLHF
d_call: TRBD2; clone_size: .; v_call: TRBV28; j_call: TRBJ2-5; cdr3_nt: TGTGCCAGCAGCCGGACTAGAGAAGAGACCCAGTACTTC; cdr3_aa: CASSRTREETQYF
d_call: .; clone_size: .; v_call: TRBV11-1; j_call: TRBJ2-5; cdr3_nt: TGTAACAGCAGCGCCGACACGTATCAAGAGACCCAGTACTTC; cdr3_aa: CNSSADTYQETQYF
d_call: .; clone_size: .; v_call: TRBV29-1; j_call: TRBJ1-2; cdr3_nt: TGCAGCGCCCTGACCCGGGGCCTCACTTATGGCTACACCTTC; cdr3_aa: CSALTRGLTYGYTF
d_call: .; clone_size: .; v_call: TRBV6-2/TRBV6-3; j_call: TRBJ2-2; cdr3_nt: TGTGCCAGCAGTTTCCAGGAAGTCAGGGGGCTGTTTTTT; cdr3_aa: CASSFQEVRGLFF
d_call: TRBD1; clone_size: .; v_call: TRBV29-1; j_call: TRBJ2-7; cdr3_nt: TGCAGCCTTCATGAAGGGACAGGATACTACGAGCAGTATTTC; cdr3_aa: CSLHEGTGYYEQYF
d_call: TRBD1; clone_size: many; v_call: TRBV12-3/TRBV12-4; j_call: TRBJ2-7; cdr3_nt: TGTGCCAGCAGTAAGACAGGGCCGACGGAGCAGTACTTC; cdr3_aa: CASSKTGPTEQYF
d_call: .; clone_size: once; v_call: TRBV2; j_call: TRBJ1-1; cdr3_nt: TGTGCCAGCAGTGTGGGCAGTTACTACACTGAAGCTTTCTTT; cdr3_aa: CASSVGSYYTEAFF
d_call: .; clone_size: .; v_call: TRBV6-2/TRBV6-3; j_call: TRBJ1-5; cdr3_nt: TGTGCCAGCAGTTCGGGACTGGGGGCACAGCCCCAGCATTTT; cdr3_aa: CASSSGLGAQPQHF
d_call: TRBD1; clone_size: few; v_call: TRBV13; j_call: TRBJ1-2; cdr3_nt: TGTGCCAGCAGCCTCCTTCTCCCGGGACAGGGGGCGAACTATGGCTACACCTTC; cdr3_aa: CASSLLLPGQGANYGYTF
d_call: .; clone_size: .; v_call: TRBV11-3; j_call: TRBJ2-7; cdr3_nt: TGTGCCACCAGCTTAGTCGGGTACGAGCAGTGCTTC; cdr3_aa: CATSLVGYEQCF
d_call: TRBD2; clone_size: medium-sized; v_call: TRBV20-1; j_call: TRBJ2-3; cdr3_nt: TGCAGTGCTAGAGATGAGCAGCGGGACCCGCTTGGTACGCAGTATTTT; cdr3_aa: CSARDEQRDPLGTQYF
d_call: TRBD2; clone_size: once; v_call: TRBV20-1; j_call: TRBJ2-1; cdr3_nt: TGCAGTGCCCCGAGGGGCGGGGGAGTGGGGGGGGGTTACAATGAGCAGATCTTC; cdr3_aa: CSAPRGGGVGGGYNEQIF
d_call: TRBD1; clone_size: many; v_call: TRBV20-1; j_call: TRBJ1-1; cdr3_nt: TGCAGTGCGCCTAGACAGGGGGGGAACACTGAAGCTTTCTTT; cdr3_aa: CSAPRQGGNTEAFF